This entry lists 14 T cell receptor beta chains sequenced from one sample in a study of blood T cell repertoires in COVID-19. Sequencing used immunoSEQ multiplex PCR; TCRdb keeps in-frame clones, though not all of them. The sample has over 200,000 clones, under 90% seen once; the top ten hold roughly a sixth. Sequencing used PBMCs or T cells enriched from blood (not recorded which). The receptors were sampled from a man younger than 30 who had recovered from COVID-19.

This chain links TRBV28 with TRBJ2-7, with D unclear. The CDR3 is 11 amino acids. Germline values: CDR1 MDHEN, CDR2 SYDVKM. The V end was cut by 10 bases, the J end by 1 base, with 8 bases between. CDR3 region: CATYRSYEQYF. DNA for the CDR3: TGTGCCACCTACAGATCCTACGAGCAGTACTTC.

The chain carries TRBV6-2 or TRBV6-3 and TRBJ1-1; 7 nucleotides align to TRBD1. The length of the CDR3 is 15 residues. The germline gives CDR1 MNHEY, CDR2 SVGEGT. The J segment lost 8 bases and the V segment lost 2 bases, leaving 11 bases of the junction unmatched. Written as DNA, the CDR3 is TGTGCCAGCAGTTACCCGCAGACAGGGCGAGGAGAAGCTTTCTTT. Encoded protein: CASSYPQTGRGEAFF.

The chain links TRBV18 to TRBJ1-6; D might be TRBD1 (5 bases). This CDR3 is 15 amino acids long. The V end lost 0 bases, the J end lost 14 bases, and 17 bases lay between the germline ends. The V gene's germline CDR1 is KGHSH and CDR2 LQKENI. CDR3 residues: CASSPPGRGSVSLHF. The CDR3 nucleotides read TGTGCCAGCTCACCACCGGGAAGGGGAAGCGTATCCCTCCACTTT.

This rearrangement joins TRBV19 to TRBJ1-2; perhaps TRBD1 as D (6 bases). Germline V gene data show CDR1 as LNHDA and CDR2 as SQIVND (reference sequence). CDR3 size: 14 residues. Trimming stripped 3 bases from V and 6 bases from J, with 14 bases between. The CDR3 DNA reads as TGTGCCAGTAGTATGGTGCTGGGGGCTGATGGCTACACCTTC. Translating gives CASSMVLGADGYTF.

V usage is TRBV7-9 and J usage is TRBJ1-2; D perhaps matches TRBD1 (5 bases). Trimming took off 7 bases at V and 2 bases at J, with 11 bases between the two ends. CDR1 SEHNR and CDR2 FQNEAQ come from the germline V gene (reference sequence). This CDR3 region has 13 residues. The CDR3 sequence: CASTDGGNYGYTF. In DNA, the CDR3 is TGTGCCAGCACCGACGGGGGGAACTATGGCTACACCTTC.

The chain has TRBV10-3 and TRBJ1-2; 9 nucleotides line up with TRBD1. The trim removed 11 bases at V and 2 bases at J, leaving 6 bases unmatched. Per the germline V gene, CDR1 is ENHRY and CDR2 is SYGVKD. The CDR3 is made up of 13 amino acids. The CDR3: CAAQGQGNYGYTF. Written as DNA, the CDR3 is TGTGCCGCCCAGGGACAGGGCAACTATGGCTACACCTTC.

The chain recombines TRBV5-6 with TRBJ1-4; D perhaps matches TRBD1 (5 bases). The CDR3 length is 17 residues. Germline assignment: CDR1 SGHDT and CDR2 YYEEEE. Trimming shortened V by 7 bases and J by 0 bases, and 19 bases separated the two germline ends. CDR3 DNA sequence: TGTGCCAGCCAATTGGGGCCCGACACAGCAACTAATGAAAAACTGTTTTTT. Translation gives CASQLGPDTATNEKLFF.

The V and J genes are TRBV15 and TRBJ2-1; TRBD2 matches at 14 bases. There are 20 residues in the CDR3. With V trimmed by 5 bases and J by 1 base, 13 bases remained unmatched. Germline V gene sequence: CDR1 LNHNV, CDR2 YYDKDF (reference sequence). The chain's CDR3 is CATSVTGLAGALGSYNEQFF. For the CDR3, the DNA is TGTGCCACCAGCGTGACGGGACTAGCGGGGGCCTTAGGATCCTACAATGAGCAGTTCTTC.

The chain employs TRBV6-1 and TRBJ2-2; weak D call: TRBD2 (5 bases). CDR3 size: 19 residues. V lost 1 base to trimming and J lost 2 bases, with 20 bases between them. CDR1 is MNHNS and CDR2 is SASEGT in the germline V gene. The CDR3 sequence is CASSEVRARVRINTGELFF. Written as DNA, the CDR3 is TGTGCCAGCAGTGAAGTCCGAGCGAGGGTGCGAATTAACACCGGGGAGCTGTTTTTT.

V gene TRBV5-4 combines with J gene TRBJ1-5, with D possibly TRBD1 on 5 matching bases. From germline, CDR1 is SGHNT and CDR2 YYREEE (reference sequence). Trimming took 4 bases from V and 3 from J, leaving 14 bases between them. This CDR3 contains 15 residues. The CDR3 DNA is TGTGCCAGCAGCCTCGGGGGGGGTTTCAATCAGCCCCAGCATTTT. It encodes CASSLGGGFNQPQHF.

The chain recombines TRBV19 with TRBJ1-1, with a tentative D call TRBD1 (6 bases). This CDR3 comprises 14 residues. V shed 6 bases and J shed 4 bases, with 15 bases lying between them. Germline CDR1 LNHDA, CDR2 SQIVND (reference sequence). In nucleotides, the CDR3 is TGTGCCAGTAGCACTTCGTACAGGGTCACTGAAGCTTTCTTT. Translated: CASSTSYRVTEAFF.

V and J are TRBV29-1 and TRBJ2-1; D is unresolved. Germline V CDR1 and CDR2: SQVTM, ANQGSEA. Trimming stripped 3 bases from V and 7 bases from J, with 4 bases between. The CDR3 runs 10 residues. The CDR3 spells CSVESNEQFF. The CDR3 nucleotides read TGCAGCGTTGAGTCGAATGAGCAGTTCTTC.

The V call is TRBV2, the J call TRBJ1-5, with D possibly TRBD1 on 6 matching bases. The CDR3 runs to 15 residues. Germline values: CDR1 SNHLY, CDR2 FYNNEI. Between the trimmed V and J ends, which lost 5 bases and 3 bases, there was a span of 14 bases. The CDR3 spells CASSSLGDINQPQHF. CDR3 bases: TGTGCCAGCAGTTCGTTGGGGGACATCAATCAGCCCCAGCATTTT.

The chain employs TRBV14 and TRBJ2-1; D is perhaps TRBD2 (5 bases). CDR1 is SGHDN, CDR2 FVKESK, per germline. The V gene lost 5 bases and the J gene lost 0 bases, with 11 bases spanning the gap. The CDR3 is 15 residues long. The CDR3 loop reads CASSFDYPSYNEQFF. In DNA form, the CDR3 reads TGTGCCAGCAGCTTCGACTACCCCTCCTACAATGAGCAGTTCTTC.